This T cell receptor beta chain was obtained from a study of T cell responses to AZD1222 COVID-19 vaccine. About this clone: Its target is unknown.

TCRdb keeps only in-frame clones here, not all; method: immunoSEQ multiplex PCR. The profile shows approximately 100,000 clones, approximately 89% of them singletons. Findings and limits, study-wide: Spike was spanned by vaccine-associated CD4 TCRs, with dominance at 160-218 and 743-854. Increases in Spike-specific TCR breadth and depth were seen after two AZD1222 doses.

The junction had 5 bases not matched to a gene; V was cut back by 3 bases and J by 1 base. The CDR3 covers 16 residues. Per the germline V gene, CDR1 is SNHLY and CDR2 is FYNNEI. This TCR derives from an adult who received the AZD1222 COVID-19 vaccine. This chain links TRBV2 with TRBJ1-5, with TRBD1 matching 8 bases. This specimen was peripheral blood, taken 28 days after the second AZD1222 dose. The CDR3 sequence: CASSEPRGQSNQPQHF. DNA for the CDR3: TGTGCCAGCAGTGAGCCCAGGGGGCAGAGCAATCAGCCCCAGCATTTT.